The rows below give T cell receptor beta chains drawn from one sample of a study of blood T cell repertoires in COVID-19. Sequencing was performed with immunoSEQ multiplex PCR; in TCRdb, only in-frame clones are kept and a portion is missing. The repertoire includes some 300,000 clones, 90% of them detected once, and 0.95% to 1.3% sits in the top ten. Sequencing was carried out using peripheral blood. These receptors all stem from a middle-aged woman with COVID-19, enrolled during active disease. Both conserved end residues are part of each CDR3. A D gene is named only where the DNA matches it firmly. A clone size is listed for some rows: how often the clone was seen (once, few, many), or a class if it is expanded.

D	length	V	size	J	CDR3	DNA
TRBD2	14	TRBV6-1	NA	TRBJ2-7	CASSETSADYEQYF	TGTGCCAGCAGTGAGACTAGCGCCGACTACGAGCAGTACTTC
NA	13	TRBV29-1	once	TRBJ2-7	CSVEEAEDYEQYF	TGCAGCGTTGAGGAGGCTGAAGACTACGAGCAGTACTTC
NA	15	TRBV7-6	few	TRBJ1-5	CASSSSGNWGQPQHF	TGTGCCAGCAGCTCATCAGGGAATTGGGGTCAGCCCCAGCATTTT
NA	12	TRBV6-6	NA	TRBJ2-1	CASSYTFDEQFF	TGTGCCAGCAGTTATACTTTCGATGAGCAGTTCTTC
TRBD1	16	TRBV30	once	TRBJ1-5	CAWSIMGQGNRQPQHF	TGTGCCTGGAGTATAATGGGACAGGGTAATCGACAGCCCCAGCATTTT
TRBD1	16	TRBV7-9	NA	TRBJ1-5	CASSFSGGKGNQPQHF	TGTGCCAGCAGCTTCTCAGGGGGCAAAGGCAATCAGCCCCAGCATTTT
NA	12	TRBV7-2	NA	TRBJ2-7	CASSLLFYEQYF	TGTGCCAGCAGCCTCCTTTTCTACGAGCAGTACTTC
NA	13	TRBV7-3	NA	TRBJ1-1	CASSLTGRTEAFF	TGTGCCAGCAGCTTAACGGGGCGGACTGAAGCTTTCTTT
TRBD1	14	TRBV6-5	NA	TRBJ1-6	CASSSMDRESPLHF	TGTGCCAGCAGTTCAATGGACAGGGAATCACCCCTCCACTTT
NA	13	TRBV2	NA	TRBJ2-7	CASSEEAGYEQYF	TGTGCCAGCAGTGAAGAGGCGGGGTACGAGCAGTACTTC
NA	16	TRBV5-1	once	TRBJ1-5	CASSLEVGRAYQPQHF	TGCGCCAGCAGCTTAGAGGTGGGCAGGGCCTATCAGCCCCAGCATTTT
NA	12	TRBV6-5	NA	TRBJ1-5	CASRKPNQPQHF	TGTGCCAGCAGGAAGCCCAATCAGCCCCAGCATTTT
TRBD1	15	TRBV4-3	NA	TRBJ1-3	CASSQGQGTGNTIYF	TGCGCCAGCAGCCAAGGACAGGGGACTGGAAACACCATATATTTT
TRBD1	15	TRBV18	NA	TRBJ1-3	CASSLGQSSGNTIYF	TGTGCCAGCTCACTGGGACAGAGCTCTGGAAACACCATATATTTT
NA	13	TRBV6-5	NA	TRBJ1-3	CASGEVSGNTIYF	TGTGCCAGCGGGGAGGTCTCTGGAAACACCATATATTTT
NA	14	TRBV3-1/TRBV3-2	NA	TRBJ2-1	CASFRRGPYNEQFF	TGTGCCAGCTTCAGACGGGGTCCCTACAATGAGCAGTTCTTC
NA	13	TRBV3-1/TRBV3-2	few	TRBJ1-1	CASSQGRDTEAFF	TGTGCCAGCAGCCAAGGGAGGGACACTGAAGCTTTCTTT